The next 24 T cell receptor beta chains were all read from a single sample in a study of blood T cells in healthy people across ages. Combining a sample-barcoded 5' primer with a J-beta primer mix, a second PCR ran for 7 to 11 cycles. TCRdb re-derived calls from the 5' RACE reads in MiXCR, one entry per CDR3 protein. The table shows hundreds of thousands of distinct CDR3 sequences, with 52% occurring only once. The specimen was blood. These receptors were collected from a woman older than 75 in good health.

The chain uses TRBV10-3 and TRBJ2-7; D gene ambiguous. Germline V gene sequence: CDR1 ENHRY, CDR2 SYGVKD. The V end was cut by 5 bases, the J end by 0 bases, with 14 bases between. The CDR3 loop spans 15 amino acids. CDR3 protein: CAISPSGGFSYEQYF. DNA for the CDR3: TGTGCCATCAGTCCTTCAGGCGGATTCTCCTACGAGCAGTACTTC.

The chain combines TRBV7-2 with TRBJ1-2; D is unresolved. Trimming took off 2 bases at V and 4 bases at J, with 17 bases between the two ends. In germline, CDR1 is SGHTA, CDR2 FQGNSA. This CDR3 comprises 16 residues. The CDR3 DNA sequence: TGTGCCAGCAGCTTAAGCGGGCGCGGTTTGAGCTATGGCTACACCTTC. Its protein product is CASSLSGRGLSYGYTF.

The chain has TRBV11-2 and TRBJ2-2; TRBD1 might be the D (6 bases). The V end was cut by 5 bases, the J end by 6 bases, with 13 bases between. This CDR3 is built from 14 residues. Germline loops: CDR1 SGHAT, CDR2 FQNNGV. The CDR3 here is CASSLIGGSGELFF. The CDR3 DNA is TGTGCCAGCAGCCTAATAGGGGGTTCCGGGGAGCTGTTTTTT.

Points on this clonotype: Sequence at one end of the junction differs from germline and may be a read error. This chain uses TRBV6-5 with TRBJ2-2; TRBD1 might be the D (6 bases). The germline V gene encodes CDR1 MNHEY and CDR2 SVGAGI. The CDR3 spans 14 residues. The CDR3 sequence: CTSSRTANTGELFF. CDR3 DNA: TGTACCAGCAGCAGGACAGCTAACACCGGGGAGCTGTTTTTT.

The chain recombines TRBV29-1 with TRBJ1-2; D is unclear. V dropped 4 bases and J dropped 7 bases, with 13 bases sitting between them. This CDR3 has 12 residues. The V gene's germline CDR1 is SQVTM and CDR2 ANQGSEA. The CDR3 DNA reads as TGCAGCGTTGGGAGGGAATCGGGTGGCTACACCTTC. It specifies CSVGRESGGYTF.

In its sample, this clonotype was seen many times. The chain recombines TRBV20-1 with TRBJ1-6; D gene ambiguous. The germline V and J ends were trimmed by 5 bases and 7 bases, with 12 bases remaining between them. The CDR3 runs to 13 residues. Germline V gene sequence: CDR1 DFQATT, CDR2 SNEGSKA (reference sequence). As DNA, the CDR3 is TGCAGTGCTTCCGAAACTGAAAATTCACCCCTCCACTTT. Protein product: CSASETENSPLHF.

Regarding this clonotype: A much larger clone differs from this one at a single base, so this may be a read error. The J gene is TRBJ2-4, the V gene TRBV20-1; D ambiguous. The J call may not be correct, given that the DNA end is closer to TRBJ2-7. CDR1 and CDR2 from the germline V gene are DFQATT and SNEGSKA (reference sequence). This CDR3 is built from 14 residues. For the CDR3, the DNA is TGCAGTGCTGGAGATGCCGTCCAAGCCTACGAGCAGTACTTC. Protein sequence: CSAGDAVQAYEQYF.

This chain joins TRBV6-2 or TRBV6-3 and TRBJ2-7, with D tentatively TRBD1 (6 bases). The germline CDR1 and CDR2 sequences are MNHEY and SVGEGT. The CDR3 spans 14 residues. V lost 6 bases and J 1 base, leaving 13 bases between the germline ends. DNA for the CDR3: TGTGCCAGCAGAAGGGGACACGATTCCTACGAGCAGTACTTC. Its protein is CASRRGHDSYEQYF.

The chain uses TRBV6-1 and TRBJ1-1; 7 bases agree with TRBD1. V shed 6 bases and J 4 bases; nucleotides not matched to a gene: 26. CDR3 size: 20 residues. Germline V gene lookup returns CDR1 MNHNS and CDR2 SASEGT. As DNA, the CDR3 is TGTGCCAGCAGAGGAGCATCAAGACGACAGGGTAGGGGAGATTTCACTGAAGCTTTCTTT. It translates to CASRGASRRQGRGDFTEAFF.

The chain recombines TRBV20-1 with TRBJ2-3; the D is unclear. Trimming stripped 3 bases from V and 0 bases from J, with 10 bases between. The germline gives CDR1 DFQATT, CDR2 SNEGSKA (reference sequence). The CDR3 has 14 amino acids. CDR3 DNA: TGCAGTGCTAGGGAACACTCTAGCACAGATACGCAGTATTTT. Translating gives CSAREHSSTDTQYF.

This chain connects TRBV28 to TRBJ2-4; D unclear. Germline V gene data show CDR1 as MDHEN and CDR2 as SYDVKM. The CDR3 loop spans 14 amino acids. V dropped 3 bases and J dropped 13 bases, with 19 bases sitting between them. The CDR3 sequence: CASSFENVASEQYF. CDR3 in DNA: TGTGCCAGCAGTTTTGAAAACGTCGCTTCAGAGCAGTACTTC.

This clonotype was picked up a small number of times. V usage is TRBV6-5 and J usage is TRBJ1-5, with D possibly being TRBD1 (6 bases). The CDR3 extends over 16 amino acids. V was trimmed by 6 bases and J by 1 base, leaving 16 bases between them. The V gene's germline CDR1 is MNHEY and CDR2 SVGAGI. CDR3 coding DNA: TGTGCCAGCAGCCAATATGGGGGGCGCAGCAATCAGCCCCAGCATTTT. As protein: CASSQYGGRSNQPQHF.

This clonotype was recorded at least ten times. This chain connects TRBV20-1 to TRBJ2-5; D is uncertain. With 3 bases removed from V and 3 bases from J, the gap between germline ends came to 8 bases. This CDR3 has 12 amino acids. The V gene's germline CDR1 is DFQATT and CDR2 SNEGSKA (reference sequence). In DNA form, the CDR3 reads TGCAGTGCTAGGAGTAGGGAAGAGACCCAGTACTTC. Its translation is CSARSREETQYF.

This clonotype showed up just once. This may arise from a read error, as a much more abundant clone is one base away. The chain couples TRBV3-1 to TRBJ2-3; D gene ambiguous. This CDR3 is 13 amino acids long. Germline CDR1 and CDR2: LGHDT and YNNKEL (reference sequence). Trimming shortened V by 1 base and J by 6 bases, and 8 bases separated the two germline ends. CDR3 loop: CASSQGEWDTQYF. DNA for the CDR3: TGTGCCAGCAGCCAAGGTGAATGGGATACGCAGTATTTT.

As regards this clonotype: Possible read error: a much larger clone is one base away. In DNA, the CDR3 is TGTGCCAGCAGCGTAGTTAGCGGGAGCTATGAGCAGTACTTC. This translates into CASSVVSGSYEQYF. The chain recombines TRBV9 with TRBJ2-5, with 9 bases fitting TRBD2. This CDR3 spans 14 amino acids. Germline V gives CDR1 SGDLS, CDR2 YYNGEE. With V trimmed by 0 bases and J by 11 bases, 8 bases remained unmatched.

This clonotype was seen only once. The chain couples TRBV28 to TRBJ2-3, with D perhaps being TRBD1 or TRBD2 (5 bases each). This CDR3 contains 16 residues. With 6 bases removed from V and 4 bases from J, the gap between germline ends came to 20 bases. Per germline, CDR1 MDHEN and CDR2 SYDVKM. This chain's CDR3 is CASRLRGVSQSDTQYF. The CDR3 DNA is TGTGCCAGCAGACTACGGGGCGTGAGTCAATCAGATACGCAGTATTTT. The entire variable domain, with the rest obtained from reference TRBV28 and TRBJ2-3, is as follows: DVKVTQSSRYLVKRTGEKVFLECVQDMDHENMFWYRQDPGLGLRLIYFSYDVKMKEKGDIPEGYSVSREKKERFSLILESASTNQTSMYLCASRLRGVSQSDTQYFGPGTRLTVL.

This clonotype was seen ten or more times. The gene calls are TRBV28 and TRBJ2-3; possibly TRBD1 for D (5 bases). Per the germline V gene, CDR1 is MDHEN and CDR2 is SYDVKM. Trimming stripped 6 bases from V and 3 bases from J, with 19 bases between. The CDR3 consists of 16 residues. The CDR3: CASSPHRSQRTDTQYF. In DNA form, the CDR3 reads TGTGCCAGCAGCCCCCACAGGTCGCAGAGGACAGATACGCAGTATTTT.

The chain links TRBV9 to TRBJ1-2; D remains unclear. The CDR3 extends over 13 amino acids. CDR1 is SGDLS, CDR2 YYNGEE, per germline. Trimming pared 3 bases from V and 4 bases from J, leaving 10 bases between. Here the CDR3 DNA reads TGTGCCAGCAGCGCATGGAAAACCTATGGCTACACCTTC. Its protein product is CASSAWKTYGYTF.

This clonotype was observed at least ten times. CDR3 protein: CASSDSWGHTDTQYF. CDR3 bases: TGTGCCAGCAGTGACTCCTGGGGGCACACAGATACGCAGTATTTT. V and J are TRBV6-4 and TRBJ2-3; possible D gene TRBD1, 6 bases. The CDR3 length is 15 residues. Deletions cut 0 bases from V and 2 bases from J, with 9 bases between. Germline CDR1 reads MRHNA; CDR2 reads SNTAGT.

The chain couples TRBV20-1 to TRBJ2-7; 8 bases agree with TRBD1. This CDR3 has 15 residues. The J segment lost 7 bases and the V segment lost 5 bases, leaving 16 bases of the junction unmatched. Germline V gives CDR1 DFQATT, CDR2 SNEGSKA (reference sequence). Here the CDR3 reads CSALPTRTGPGEQYF. CDR3 in DNA: TGCAGTGCTCTCCCCACCCGGACAGGGCCGGGAGAGCAGTACTTC.

This clonotype came up many times. V and J are TRBV29-1 and TRBJ2-1; 12 bases are shared with TRBD2. J was trimmed by 6 bases and V by 7 bases; bases with no gene match: 10. Germline-derived CDR1 and CDR2 are SQVTM and ANQGSEA. The CDR3 runs 15 residues. In DNA form, the CDR3 reads TGCAGCGCCCAACGTCTAGCGGGAGGGCCCAATGAGCAGTTCTTC. Translating gives CSAQRLAGGPNEQFF.

V is TRBV11-2 and J is TRBJ2-7; D is perhaps TRBD1 (6 bases). This CDR3 has 15 residues. The V gene's germline CDR1 is SGHAT and CDR2 FQNNGV. V dropped 1 base and J dropped 4 bases, with 14 bases sitting between them. The CDR3 DNA is TGTGCCAGCAGCTTAGGTCAGGGACAACGTTACGAGCAGTACTTC. Translating it yields CASSLGQGQRYEQYF.

On this clonotype: It may be a read error: a sequence one base away is much more abundant. This chain connects TRBV11-2 to TRBJ2-3, with 12 bases aligning to TRBD2. Matching the DNA end better, TRBJ2-7 makes the J call doubtful. This CDR3 has 15 residues. The germline V gene has CDR1 SGHAT and CDR2 FQNNGV. This CDR3 is CASSFGRTSGIEQYF. The CDR3 region has the DNA TGTGCCAGCAGCTTCGGCAGGACTAGCGGGATTGAGCAGTACTTC.

As to this clonotype: This sequence may be a read error, since a much larger clone differs from it by one base. V and J are TRBV28 and TRBJ1-2; D gene uncertain. Germline loops: CDR1 MDHEN, CDR2 SYDVKM. The CDR3 has 11 amino acids. The ends were cut back, 3 bases at V and 5 bases at J, with 4 bases in the middle. The CDR3 region is CASSFIYGYTF. CDR3 coding DNA: TGTGCCAGCAGTTTCATTTATGGCTACACCTTC.